The 25 T cell receptor beta chains reported below all come from one sample, sequenced in a study of blood T cell repertoires in COVID-19 (TCRdb year 2020). The library was produced with the immunoSEQ multiplex PCR assay. Held by TCRdb, this immuneACCESS table contains in-frame sequences only and omits some clones. Under half of the omission traces to an unresolved V gene where checked; the cause of the rest is unknown. The sample table holds about 370,000 clones, of which 80% to 90% were seen once. In total, the top ten clones hold 1% of the sample. The specimen sequenced was PBMCs or T cells enriched from blood (not recorded which). All receptors derive from a man between 18 and 29 years old who had recovered from COVID-19.

V usage is TRBV9 and J usage is TRBJ2-3; 8 bases match TRBD2. The V gene end was trimmed by 0 bases and the J gene end by 4 bases; junction bases not matched to a gene: 7. Germline lookup yields CDR1 SGDLS and CDR2 YYNGEE. The CDR3 has 16 amino acids. The CDR3, as DNA: TGTGCCAGCAGCGTAGCGGGGACTAGGGGGGCAGATACGCAGTATTTT. Protein product: CASSVAGTRGADTQYF.

The chain carries TRBV19 and TRBJ1-2; no clear D gene. V was shortened by 5 bases and J by 1 base, with 8 bases between the two germline ends. The germline gives CDR1 LNHDA, CDR2 SQIVND (reference sequence). The CDR3 consists of 13 residues. CDR3 sequence: CASSGGFNYGYTF. The CDR3 DNA is TGTGCCAGTAGTGGAGGGTTTAACTATGGCTACACCTTC. Full variable domain (outside the CDR3, taken from reference TRBV19 and TRBJ1-2): DGGITQSPKYLFRKEGQNVTLSCEQNLNHDAMYWYRQDPGQGLRLIYYSQIVNDFQKGDIAEGYSVSREKKESFPLTVTSAQKNPTAFYLCASSGGFNYGYTFGSGTRLTVV.

The V call is TRBV7-9, the J call TRBJ2-5, with D possibly matching TRBD2 (6 bases). V was trimmed by 5 bases and J by 4 bases, leaving 14 bases between them. The CDR3 sequence is 14 residues long. The germline V gene has CDR1 SEHNR and CDR2 FQNEAQ (reference sequence). CDR3 residues: CASSTPGLGETQYF. The CDR3 nucleotides read TGTGCCAGCAGCACCCCGGGACTGGGAGAGACCCAGTACTTC. Together with reference TRBV7-9 and TRBJ2-5, the CDR3 gives the full variable domain: DTGVSQNPRHKITKRGQNVTFRCDPISEHNRLYWYRQTLGQGPEFLTYFQNEAQLEKSRLLSDRFSAERPKGSFSTLEIQRTEQGDSAMYLCASSTPGLGETQYFGPGTRLLVL.

The chain has TRBV12-3 or TRBV12-4 and TRBJ1-2; 9 bases align to TRBD1. With V trimmed by 6 bases and J by 8 bases, 4 bases remained unmatched. This CDR3 has 12 residues. This CDR3 reads CASRGQGGGYTF. The DNA for the CDR3 is TGTGCCAGCAGGGGACAGGGTGGCGGCTACACCTTC.

The DNA of the CDR3 is TGTGCCAGCAGCTTAGGGTACGGGCGGACTCACAATGAGCAGTTCTTC. It specifies CASSLGYGRTHNEQFF. The rearrangement joins TRBV7-8 to TRBJ2-1, with a weak D call TRBD2 (5 bases). This CDR3 has 16 residues. Germline V gene lookup returns CDR1 SGHVS and CDR2 FQNEAQ. Trimming cost V 1 base and J 5 bases, with 15 bases left between them.

The J gene is TRBJ2-2, the V gene TRBV6-4; 7 nucleotides agree with TRBD1. The germline CDR1 and CDR2 sequences are MRHNA and SNTAGT. V gave up 2 bases and J gave up 3 bases; unmatched junction bases: 6. The CDR3 is 16 residues long. The CDR3, as DNA: TGTGCCAGCAGTGACCCGACAGGGCAGGACACCGGGGAGCTGTTTTTT. Its protein is CASSDPTGQDTGELFF.

The chain couples TRBV29-1 to TRBJ2-7, with TRBD1 matching 9 bases. The CDR3 has 14 residues. The germline gives CDR1 SQVTM, CDR2 ANQGSEA. With V trimmed by 1 base and J by 8 bases, 9 bases remained unmatched. The CDR3: CSVEASGQGKKQYF. CDR3 sequence (DNA): TGCAGCGTTGAAGCGTCGGGACAGGGTAAAAAGCAGTACTTC.

The chain recombines TRBV23-1 with TRBJ1-5, with no clear D. TRBV23-1 is filed as an ORF, its function uncertain. Trimming left V 8 bases short and J 0 bases short, with 14 bases between. This CDR3 comprises 15 residues. The DNA for the CDR3 is TGCGCCAGCTTCGCAGGCGAATATAGCAATCAGCCCCAGCATTTT. Its translation is CASFAGEYSNQPQHF.

The chain employs TRBV19 and TRBJ1-4; the D gene is possibly TRBD1 (6 bases). The CDR3 runs to 15 residues. The germline V gene encodes CDR1 LNHDA and CDR2 SQIVND (reference sequence). The germline V and J ends were trimmed by 4 bases and 0 bases, with 9 bases remaining between them. The chain's CDR3 is CASSTEGATNEKLFF. The CDR3 coding sequence is TGTGCCAGTAGTACCGAGGGGGCAACTAATGAAAAACTGTTTTTT.

The chain joins TRBV5-1 to TRBJ1-6, with 9 bases that match TRBD1. The CDR3 length is 15 residues. Trimming cost V 4 bases and J 6 bases; bases outside gene matches: 5. Germline values: CDR1 SGHRS, CDR2 YFSETQ. As DNA, the CDR3 is TGCGCCAGCAGCATAGGACAGGGGAGTAATTCACCCCTCCACTTT. Its protein product is CASSIGQGSNSPLHF.

V and J are TRBV24-1 and TRBJ2-5; TRBD2 matches 10 bases. V lost 3 bases, J lost 5 bases, and 5 bases stayed unmatched. Germline CDR1 is KGHDR and CDR2 is SFDVKD. CDR3 length: 15 amino acids. The CDR3 loop reads CATSDPAGGMETQYF. DNA of the CDR3: TGTGCCACCAGTGATCCAGCGGGAGGGATGGAGACCCAGTACTTC.

This clone was picked up a small number of times. V is TRBV9 and J is TRBJ1-2; unclear D gene. V was clipped by 0 bases and J by 2 bases, with 11 bases between them. The CDR3 length is 15 residues. Looked up from germline, CDR1 is SGDLS and CDR2 is YYNGEE. CDR3 sequence reads: CASSVGATPNYGYTF. The CDR3 DNA sequence: TGTGCCAGCAGCGTAGGGGCAACCCCCAACTATGGCTACACCTTC.

V and J are TRBV20-1 and TRBJ1-2, with no clear D. The germline V gene has CDR1 DFQATT and CDR2 SNEGSKA (reference sequence). The CDR3 sequence is 11 residues long. The CDR3 DNA reads TGCGGACTGATTACTAACTATGGCTACACCTTC. Protein product: CGLITNYGYTF.

The chain carries TRBV4-2 and TRBJ1-2; weak D call: TRBD1 (6 bases). The length of the CDR3 is 13 residues. Trimming shortened V by 4 bases and J by 6 bases, and 12 bases separated the two germline ends. CDR1 LGHNA and CDR2 YNFKEQ come from the germline V gene. This CDR3 is CASSPGTPNGYTF. CDR3 bases: TGTGCCAGCAGCCCCGGGACACCAAATGGCTACACCTTC.

Written as DNA, the CDR3 is TGTGCCAGCAGCTTAGGCAAGGGGGCTAACTATGGCTACACCTTC. Translated: CASSLGKGANYGYTF. The chain has TRBV7-8 and TRBJ1-2; perhaps TRBD1 as D (6 bases). Germline-derived CDR1 and CDR2 are SGHVS and FQNEAQ. V lost 1 base to trimming and J lost 0 bases, with 9 bases between them. This CDR3 comprises 15 residues.

J is TRBJ1-2 and V is TRBV7-9; 7 nucleotides match TRBD1. The V and J ends lost 5 bases and 4 bases, in that order; junction bases with no gene match: 7. There are 14 residues in the CDR3. Germline V CDR1 and CDR2: SEHNR, FQNEAQ (reference sequence). CDR3 region: CASSQTGQRYGYTF. In nucleotides, the CDR3 is TGTGCCAGCAGCCAAACGGGACAGCGCTATGGCTACACCTTC. The complete variable domain, with remaining parts taken from reference TRBV7-9 and TRBJ1-2, reads DTGVSQNPRHKITKRGQNVTFRCDPISEHNRLYWYRQTLGQGPEFLTYFQNEAQLEKSRLLSDRFSAERPKGSFSTLEIQRTEQGDSAMYLCASSQTGQRYGYTFGSGTRLTVV.

The chain is built from TRBV9 and TRBJ2-1; 7 positions agree with TRBD2. Germline CDR1 and CDR2: SGDLS and YYNGEE. The CDR3 totals 15 residues. Trimming took 3 bases from V and 0 from J; bases not matched to a gene: 3. CDR3 protein: CASSGGGSSYNEQFF. As DNA, the CDR3 is TGTGCCAGCAGCGGCGGGGGAAGCTCCTACAATGAGCAGTTCTTC.

The chain is built from TRBV12-3 or TRBV12-4 and TRBJ2-1; a possible D gene is TRBD2 (6 bases). The CDR3 spans 13 residues. The germline V and J ends were trimmed by 4 bases and 10 bases, with 14 bases remaining between them. In DNA, the CDR3 is TGTGCCAGCAGTTCATTACTAGCATGGGAGCAGTTCTTC. Its protein product is CASSSLLAWEQFF.

The chain recombines TRBV5-1 with TRBJ1-6, with a weak D call TRBD1 (6 bases). The germline V gene encodes CDR1 SGHRS and CDR2 YFSETQ. Trimming shortened V by 3 bases and J by 9 bases, and 16 bases separated the two germline ends. The CDR3 runs 15 residues. The CDR3 here is CASSSGQLRGSPLHF. The CDR3 coding sequence is TGCGCCAGCAGCTCCGGACAACTCAGGGGTTCACCCCTCCACTTT. Variable domain in full (rest from reference TRBV5-1 and TRBJ1-6): KAGVTQTPRYLIKTRGQQVTLSCSPISGHRSVSWYQQTPGQGLQFLFEYFSETQRNKGNFPGRFSGRQFSNSRSEMNVSTLELGDSALYLCASSSGQLRGSPLHFGNGTRLTVT.

This clone came up once. V and J are TRBV7-2 and TRBJ2-5; TRBD1 aligns across 7 bases. Germline CDR1 reads SGHTA; CDR2 reads FQGNSA. CDR3 length equals 14 residues. V dropped 7 bases and J dropped 7; count of bases not matched to a gene: 12. The CDR3 coding sequence is TGTGCCAGCACCCCCCATAGGGACAGCGGGACCCAGTACTTC. Protein: CASTPHRDSGTQYF.

The genes are TRBV7-9 and TRBJ1-1; TRBD1 might be the D (6 bases). CDR3 length: 17 residues. The V gene's germline CDR1 is SEHNR and CDR2 FQNEAQ (reference sequence). Trimming pared 3 bases from V and 1 base from J, leaving 18 bases between. CDR3 bases: TGTGCCAGCAGCTTGCTTTTTGGACAGCCTAAGAACACTGAAGCTTTCTTT. Translated: CASSLLFGQPKNTEAFF.

J is TRBJ2-1 and V is TRBV5-1, with 9 bases that match TRBD2. CDR3 length equals 17 residues. Looked up from germline, CDR1 is SGHRS and CDR2 is YFSETQ. V was clipped by 4 bases and J by 8 bases; unmatched bases: 16. CDR3 in DNA: TGCGCCAGCAGCCCCGCCCCCGGGACTAGCTCTGTCCATGAGCAGTTCTTC. Its protein product is CASSPAPGTSSVHEQFF.

This chain connects TRBV5-1 to TRBJ1-1; TRBD1 aligns across 7 bases. The CDR3 loop spans 14 amino acids. V was clipped by 4 bases and J by 2 bases; unmatched bases: 5. Germline CDR1 is SGHRS and CDR2 is YFSETQ. The CDR3 bases are TGCGCCAGCAGCATAGGGACAGTTAACACTGAAGCTTTCTTT. This translates into CASSIGTVNTEAFF.

V usage is TRBV5-5 and J usage is TRBJ2-2, with D unresolved. The CDR3 is made up of 16 amino acids. Germline V gene data show CDR1 as SGHKS and CDR2 as YYEKEE (reference sequence). The V gene lost 0 bases and the J gene lost 2 bases, with 11 bases spanning the gap. The CDR3 is CASSLVARSNTGELFF. The DNA of the CDR3 is TGTGCCAGCAGCTTGGTTGCTAGATCAAACACCGGGGAGCTGTTTTTT.

The chain is built from TRBV12-5 and TRBJ1-1, with 12 bases identical to TRBD1. Germline V lookup: CDR1 LGHNT, CDR2 FRNRAP. The CDR3 sequence is 16 residues long. Germline trimming cut 0 bases from V and 6 bases from J; bases unmatched to any gene: 5. The CDR3 DNA sequence: TGTGCTAGTGGTTTGGTCCCGGGACAGGGGGCCCCTGAAGCTTTCTTT. Its protein product is CASGLVPGQGAPEAFF.